Listed below are T cell receptor beta chains from one sample, sequenced in a study of blood T cell repertoires in COVID-19. Some clones are missing from TCRdb's copy, which holds only in-frame ones; the method was immunoSEQ multiplex PCR. Of 150,000 to 160,000 clones listed, around 83% are singletons. Sequenced: peripheral blood. The origin of the receptors is a woman in her fifties or sixties with COVID-19, enrolled during active disease. The CDR3 runs from the conserved cysteine through the conserved F or W. The order of the fields is J gene, V gene, D gene, clone size, CDR3 protein, CDR3 DNA. The D gene is left open where the match is weak. Size is stated for part of the rows, as once, few or many counts, or as a class when the clone is expanded.

j_gene: TRBJ1-5; v_gene: TRBV2; d_gene: NA; abundance: NA; CDR3aa: CASGWQGLRNQPQHF; CDR3nt: TGTGCCAGCGGGTGGCAGGGGTTGCGCAATCAGCCCCAGCATTTT
j_gene: TRBJ1-6; v_gene: TRBV5-5; d_gene: NA; abundance: NA; CDR3aa: CASSLAWQGERNSPLHF; CDR3nt: TGTGCCAGCAGCTTGGCCTGGCAGGGCGAGAGGAATTCACCCCTCCACTTT
j_gene: TRBJ2-2; v_gene: TRBV7-3; d_gene: TRBD2; abundance: NA; CDR3aa: CASSPSGSRTGELFF; CDR3nt: TGTGCCAGCAGCCCGAGCGGGAGTAGAACCGGGGAGCTGTTTTTT
j_gene: TRBJ2-7; v_gene: TRBV7-2; d_gene: NA; abundance: NA; CDR3aa: CASSLSTGASYEQYF; CDR3nt: TGTGCCAGCAGCTTAAGTACAGGAGCATCCTACGAGCAGTACTTC
j_gene: TRBJ1-2; v_gene: TRBV6-1; d_gene: TRBD1; abundance: NA; CDR3aa: CASSEANRDRIYGYTF; CDR3nt: TGTGCCAGCAGTGAAGCTAACAGGGACAGGATATATGGCTACACCTTC
j_gene: TRBJ2-7; v_gene: TRBV12-2; d_gene: NA; abundance: NA; CDR3aa: CASRLGTSGSCGYEQYF; CDR3nt: TGTGCAAGTCGCTTAGGGACTAGCGGGAGTTGCGGGTACGAGCAGTACTTC
j_gene: TRBJ1-4; v_gene: TRBV15; d_gene: TRBD1; abundance: many; CDR3aa: CATSSLSGGNEKLFF; CDR3nt: TGTGCCACCAGCAGCCTTTCAGGGGGTAATGAAAAACTGTTTTTT
j_gene: TRBJ1-2; v_gene: TRBV7-9; d_gene: NA; abundance: NA; CDR3aa: CASSLGGPDGYTF; CDR3nt: TGTGCCAGCAGCTTAGGGGGGCCCGACGGCTACACCTTC
j_gene: TRBJ1-2; v_gene: TRBV5-1; d_gene: NA; abundance: NA; CDR3aa: CASSLGGGANGYTF; CDR3nt: TGCGCCAGCAGCTTGGGCGGAGGAGCGAATGGCTACACCTTC
j_gene: TRBJ2-3; v_gene: TRBV7-9; d_gene: NA; abundance: NA; CDR3aa: CASSGGRSTDTQYF; CDR3nt: TGTGCCAGCAGCGGAGGACGCAGCACAGATACGCAGTATTTT
j_gene: TRBJ1-1; v_gene: TRBV7-3; d_gene: NA; abundance: NA; CDR3aa: CASSRGGTTEAFF; CDR3nt: TGTGCCAGCAGCCGCGGCGGGACGACTGAAGCTTTCTTT
j_gene: TRBJ1-5; v_gene: TRBV9; d_gene: TRBD1; abundance: once; CDR3aa: CASSATTGNQPQHF; CDR3nt: TGTGCCAGCAGCGCAACGACAGGGAATCAGCCCCAGCATTTT
j_gene: TRBJ1-1; v_gene: TRBV3-1/TRBV3-2; d_gene: TRBD1; abundance: NA; CDR3aa: CASSRRDSLPGITEAFF; CDR3nt: TGTGCCAGCAGCCGAAGGGACAGTCTACCGGGGATCACTGAAGCTTTCTTT
j_gene: TRBJ2-1; v_gene: TRBV6-5; d_gene: NA; abundance: NA; CDR3aa: CASSYKYRETEQFF; CDR3nt: TGTGCCAGCAGTTACAAATACAGGGAGACGGAGCAGTTCTTC
j_gene: TRBJ2-7; v_gene: TRBV5-1; d_gene: TRBD2; abundance: few; CDR3aa: CASSPRGELAGVEQYF; CDR3nt: TGCGCCAGCAGCCCGCGCGGGGAACTAGCGGGAGTCGAGCAGTACTTC
j_gene: TRBJ2-1; v_gene: TRBV19; d_gene: TRBD2; abundance: NA; CDR3aa: CASSKGLAGGSQFF; CDR3nt: TGTGCCAGTAGTAAGGGACTAGCGGGAGGTTCTCAGTTCTTC
j_gene: TRBJ2-3; v_gene: TRBV7-2; d_gene: NA; abundance: NA; CDR3aa: CASSLAGWVADTQYF; CDR3nt: TGTGCCAGCAGCTTAGCGGGCTGGGTTGCAGATACGCAGTATTTT
j_gene: TRBJ1-1; v_gene: TRBV5-1; d_gene: TRBD1; abundance: NA; CDR3aa: CASSRGQGPEAFF; CDR3nt: TGCGCCAGCAGCAGAGGACAGGGCCCTGAAGCTTTCTTT
j_gene: TRBJ1-1; v_gene: TRBV11-2; d_gene: NA; abundance: once; CDR3aa: CASSQNTEAFF; CDR3nt: TGTGCCAGCAGCCAAAACACTGAAGCTTTCTTT
j_gene: TRBJ2-5; v_gene: TRBV29-1; d_gene: TRBD1; abundance: NA; CDR3aa: CSVGTAQETQYF; CDR3nt: TGCAGCGTAGGGACAGCTCAAGAGACCCAGTACTTC